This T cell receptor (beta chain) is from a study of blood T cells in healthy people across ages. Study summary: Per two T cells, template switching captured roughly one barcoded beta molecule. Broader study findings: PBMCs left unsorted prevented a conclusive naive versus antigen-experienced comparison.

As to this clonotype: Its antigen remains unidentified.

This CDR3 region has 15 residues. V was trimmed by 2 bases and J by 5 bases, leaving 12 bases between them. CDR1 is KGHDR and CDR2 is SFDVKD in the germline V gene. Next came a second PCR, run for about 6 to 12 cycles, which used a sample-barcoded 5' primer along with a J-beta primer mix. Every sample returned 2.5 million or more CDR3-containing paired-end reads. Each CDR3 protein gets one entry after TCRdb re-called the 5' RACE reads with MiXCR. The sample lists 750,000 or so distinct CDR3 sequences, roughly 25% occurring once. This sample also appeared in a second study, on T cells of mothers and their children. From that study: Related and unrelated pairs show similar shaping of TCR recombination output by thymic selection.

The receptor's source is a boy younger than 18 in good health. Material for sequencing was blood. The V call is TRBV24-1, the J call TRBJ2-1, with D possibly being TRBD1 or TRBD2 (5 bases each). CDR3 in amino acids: CATSDSPGRHNEQFF. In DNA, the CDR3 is TGTGCCACCAGTGATTCCCCGGGACGGCACAATGAGCAGTTCTTC.